This T cell receptor (beta chain) was observed in a study of T cell changes during pregnancy in multiple sclerosis. CDR1 LNHDA and CDR2 SQIVND come from the germline V gene (reference sequence). The J segment lost 4 bases and the V segment lost 4 bases, leaving 3 bases of the junction unmatched. CDR3 length equals 14 residues. Only in-frame clones appear in the TCRdb table, and some are missing; sequencing was by immunoSEQ multiplex PCR. The sample holds around 66,000 clones, 90% to 95% seen once. The genes are TRBV19 and TRBJ2-1, with TRBD2 matching 8 bases. The receptor was isolated from a female donor in good health, enrolled as a control in a pregnancy study. This specimen consisted of peripheral blood, obtained in the third trimester of pregnancy. The CDR3 loop reads CASSSTSGYNEQFF. The CDR3 DNA is TGTGCCAGTAGTAGCACTAGCGGTTACAATGAGCAGTTCTTC.